This TCR beta chain came from a study of technical replicates of blood from a handful of donors. This CDR3 has 13 amino acids. Germline CDR1 reads KGHSH; CDR2 reads LQKENI. Trimming took 3 bases from V and 6 from J, leaving 9 bases between them. Here immunoSEQ multiplex PCR was the method, and the copy in TCRdb shows in-frame clones only, minus some. The profile shows fewer than 85,000 clones, approximately 94% of them singletons. Sequenced input: T cells isolated from PBMCs. The TCR sequence derives from a human donor in good health. V gene TRBV18 combines with J gene TRBJ1-5, with D perhaps matching TRBD1 (6 bases). CDR3 region: CASSPTGPQPQHF. The CDR3 DNA follows: TGTGCCAGCTCACCTACAGGGCCTCAGCCCCAGCATTTT.